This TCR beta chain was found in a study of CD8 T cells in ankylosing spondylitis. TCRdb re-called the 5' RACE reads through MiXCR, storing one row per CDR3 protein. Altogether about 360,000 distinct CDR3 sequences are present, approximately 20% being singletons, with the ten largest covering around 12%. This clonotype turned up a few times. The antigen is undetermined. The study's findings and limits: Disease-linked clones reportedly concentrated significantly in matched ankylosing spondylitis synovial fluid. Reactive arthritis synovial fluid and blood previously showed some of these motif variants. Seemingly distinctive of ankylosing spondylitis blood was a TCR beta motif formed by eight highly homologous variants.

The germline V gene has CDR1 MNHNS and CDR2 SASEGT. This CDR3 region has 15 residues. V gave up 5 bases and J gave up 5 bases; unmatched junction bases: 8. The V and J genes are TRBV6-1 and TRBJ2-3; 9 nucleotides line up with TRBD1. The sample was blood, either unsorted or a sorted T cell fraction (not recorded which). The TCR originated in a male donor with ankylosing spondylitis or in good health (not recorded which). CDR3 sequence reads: CASSPGTGFGDTQYF. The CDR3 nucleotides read TGTGCCAGCAGTCCCGGGACAGGGTTCGGAGATACGCAGTATTTT.